The clone carrying this T cell receptor (beta chain) was picked up a small number of times. CDR3 length: 15 residues. Germline loops: CDR1 SGHAT, CDR2 FQNNGV. The V gene end was trimmed by 4 bases and the J gene end by 9 bases; junction bases not matched to a gene: 7. The data originate from a study of T-cell reconstitution after alpha-beta-depleted transplantation in children. Using unique molecular identifiers, the investigators prepared the TCRbeta library. TCRdb used MiXCR to reprocess the PCR reads, holding one entry per CDR3 protein. Here the sample spans some 490,000 distinct CDR3 sequences, under 15% being singletons.

The sequenced sample was PBMCs from the stem cell graft donor, obtained from the stem cell graft. The V gene is TRBV11-2, the J gene TRBJ2-1, with 12 bases fitting TRBD2. The clonotype originates from a human donor who donated a stem cell graft to a child with combined immunodeficiency. Here the CDR3 DNA reads TGTGCCAGCAGCTCAACGACTAGCGGGAGTGTTGAGCAGTTCTTC. Translating it yields CASSSTTSGSVEQFF.